One and the same sample provided the 31 T cell receptor beta chains below, sequenced in a study of vaccination effects on CD4 cells after COVID-19. Profiling relied on immunoSEQ multiplex PCR, and the TCRdb table lists in-frame clones only, not all of them. The top ten hold under 35% of the sample, which has under 35,000 clones, under 85% seen once. Their antigen targets remain unknown. Antigen-specific CD4+ T cells were expanded with viral peptide pools in the ViraFEST assay before sequencing. Culturing for 9 to 10 days preceded CD4+ T cell isolation. Infection dated between March and December 2020, before the Alpha, Beta and Delta variants reached the United States. Sequencing was performed on CD4+ T cells from PBMCs cultured with a peptide pool, taken before COVID-19 vaccination. The receptor source for this set is a human donor who had a prior SARS-CoV-2 infection.

V is TRBV29-1 and J is TRBJ2-3, with 7 nucleotides matching TRBD1. Germline CDR1 and CDR2: SQVTM and ANQGSEA. After removal of 7 bases from V and 7 bases from J, the junction contained 8 bases not matched to a gene. The CDR3 sequence is 12 residues long. The CDR3: CSGTTGSYTQYF. The CDR3 DNA reads as TGCAGCGGGACGACAGGGTCGTATACGCAGTATTTT.

The chain links TRBV10-3 to TRBJ2-6; TRBD1 matches at 8 bases. After removal of 5 bases from V and 0 bases from J, the junction contained 9 bases not matched to a gene. Germline V gene sequence: CDR1 ENHRY, CDR2 SYGVKD. The CDR3 has 18 residues. The CDR3 here is CAISRTGRRISGANVLTF. The CDR3 bases are TGTGCCATCAGTAGGACAGGGCGCAGGATCTCTGGGGCCAACGTCCTGACTTTC.

This rearrangement joins TRBV7-9 to TRBJ2-7; the D call may be TRBD1 or TRBD2 (6 bases each). The CDR3 is 13 amino acids. V was cut by 4 bases and J by 5 bases, with 12 bases left in between. The germline V gene encodes CDR1 SEHNR and CDR2 FQNEAQ (reference sequence). CDR3 nucleotide sequence: TGTGCCAGCAGCTCCTCCGGGGGCCACGAGCAGTACTTC. Residues: CASSSSGGHEQYF.

This clone was found a few times. This rearrangement joins TRBV29-1 to TRBJ1-2; D gene unclear. CDR1 SQVTM and CDR2 ANQGSEA come from the germline V gene. The CDR3 length is 13 residues. Trimming took 3 bases from V and 2 from J, leaving 10 bases between them. CDR3 sequence reads: CSVDRVGNYGYTF. The CDR3 coding sequence is TGCAGCGTTGATCGGGTAGGGAACTATGGCTACACCTTC.

This clone was counted once. The rearrangement uses TRBV15 and TRBJ2-5; D is undetermined. The CDR3 contains 14 residues. Germline lookup yields CDR1 LNHNV and CDR2 YYDKDF (reference sequence). Trimming took 5 bases from V and 5 from J, leaving 15 bases between them. CDR3 nucleotide sequence: TGTGCCACCAGCTTAGGAAGAAGTTGGGAGACCCAGTACTTC. Amino acid sequence: CATSLGRSWETQYF.

This clone occurred once. The V gene is TRBV7-2, the J gene TRBJ2-5; unclear D gene. CDR1 is SGHTA and CDR2 is FQGNSA in the germline V gene. Trimming cost V 2 bases and J 5 bases, with 12 bases left between them. The CDR3 covers 14 residues. CDR3 residues: CASSLSAGWETQYF. Written as DNA, the CDR3 is TGTGCCAGCAGCTTATCGGCTGGCTGGGAGACCCAGTACTTC. The variable domain in full, completed from reference TRBV7-2 and TRBJ2-5, reads GAGVSQSPSNKVTEKGKDVELRCDPISGHTALYWYRQSLGQGLEFLIYFQGNSAPDKSGLPSDRFSAERTGGSVSTLTIQRTQQEDSAVYLCASSLSAGWETQYFGPGTRLLVL.

This chain uses TRBV9 with TRBJ2-4; 8 bases map to TRBD1. Germline trimming cut 4 bases from V and 6 bases from J; bases unmatched to any gene: 3. CDR3 size: 13 residues. From germline, CDR1 is SGDLS and CDR2 YYNGEE. In nucleotides, the CDR3 is TGTGCCAGCAGCACAGGACAGGGAAACATTCAGTACTTC. Translated, it gives CASSTGQGNIQYF.

The count of this clone is one. As DNA, the CDR3 is TGTGCCAGCAGCTACCTTACCGGGGAGCTGTTTTTT. Encoded protein: CASSYLTGELFF. The genes are TRBV7-9 and TRBJ2-2; D gene unclear. The CDR3 consists of 12 residues. The germline V and J ends were trimmed by 4 bases and 5 bases, with 5 bases remaining between them. From germline, CDR1 is SEHNR and CDR2 FQNEAQ (reference sequence).

This chain connects TRBV7-3 to TRBJ2-1; no firm D call. The V gene lost 5 bases and the J gene lost 9 bases, with 14 bases spanning the gap. The CDR3 totals 13 residues. Looked up from germline, CDR1 is SGHTA and CDR2 is FQGTGA. In DNA, the CDR3 is TGTGCCAGCAGCCGTTTAAGCTCCGGTGAGCAGTTCTTC. The encoded protein is CASSRLSSGEQFF. Filled out from reference TRBV7-3 and TRBJ2-1, the complete variable domain reads GAGVSQTPSNKVTEKGKYVELRCDPISGHTALYWYRQSLGQGPEFLIYFQGTGAADDSGLPNDRFFAVRPEGSVSTLKIQRTERGDSAVYLCASSRLSSGEQFFGPGTRLTVL.

The gene calls are TRBV27 and TRBJ2-3; D unclear. The germline gives CDR1 MNHEY, CDR2 SMNVEV (reference sequence). The V end was cut by 2 bases, the J end by 6 bases, with 12 bases between. This CDR3 comprises 14 residues. CDR3 DNA: TGTGCCAGCAGTTTAAAGCCCCGGCGGGATACGCAGTATTTT. Translation: CASSLKPRRDTQYF.

In DNA form, the CDR3 reads TGTGCCAGCAGCGTAGGGTACGGGGAGACCCAGTACTTC. Protein sequence: CASSVGYGETQYF. The chain employs TRBV9 and TRBJ2-5, with D unclear. The CDR3 spans 13 residues. Germline values: CDR1 SGDLS, CDR2 YYNGEE. V lost 0 bases and J 5 bases, leaving 8 bases between the germline ends.

V gene TRBV1 combines with J gene TRBJ2-3; the table's D call of TRBD2 was not tested on the DNA. TRBV1 is reported as a pseudogene. The CDR3 is 17 residues long. DNA for the CDR3: TGCACCAGCAGCCGCATAAACCCTAGCGGGAGCACAGATACGCAGTATTTT. Its translation: CTSSRINPSGSTDTQYF.

This chain links TRBV3-1 (or the pseudogene TRBV3-2) with TRBJ2-1; D is perhaps TRBD2 (6 bases). Trimming cost V 1 base and J 4 bases, with 17 bases left between them. This CDR3 contains 17 residues. Germline CDR1 reads LGHDT; CDR2 reads YNNKEL (reference sequence). In nucleotides, the CDR3 is TGTGCCAGCAGCCAAGTTAGGCGGCTAGCGTTGTACAATGAGCAGTTCTTC. It specifies CASSQVRRLALYNEQFF.

This clone was counted only a few times. The V and J genes are TRBV7-2 and TRBJ2-7; D gene ambiguous. From germline, CDR1 is SGHTA and CDR2 FQGNSA. The CDR3 sequence is 13 residues long. The V end was cut by 4 bases, the J end by 6 bases, with 13 bases between. The CDR3: CASSSYAAVEQYF. The CDR3 DNA reads as TGTGCCAGCAGCTCATATGCCGCGGTCGAGCAGTACTTC.

The gene calls are TRBV5-1 and TRBJ2-7; no firm D call. Per germline, CDR1 SGHRS and CDR2 YFSETQ. Trimming took off 0 bases at V and 6 bases at J, with 7 bases between the two ends. This CDR3 is built from 12 residues. The CDR3 region has the DNA TGCGCCAGCAGCTTGGCAGGAAGCGAGCAGTACTTC. Translating gives CASSLAGSEQYF.

In this sample, this clone turned up once. V gene TRBV5-4 combines with J gene TRBJ2-2; 10 nucleotides align to TRBD1. The CDR3 contains 16 residues. Trimming at V came to 4 bases and at J to 4 bases, leaving 7 bases not matched to a gene. Germline V gives CDR1 SGHNT, CDR2 YYREEE (reference sequence). CDR3 coding DNA: TGTGCCAGCAGCCTAAGACAGGGGGCTGTCACCGGGGAGCTGTTTTTT. Amino acid sequence: CASSLRQGAVTGELFF. Full variable domain (rest looked up from reference TRBV5-4 and TRBJ2-2): ETGVTQSPTHLIKTRGQQVTLRCSSQSGHNTVSWYQQALGQGPQFIFQYYREEENGRGNFPPRFSGLQFPNYSSELNVNALELDDSALYLCASSLRQGAVTGELFFGEGSRLTVL.

The J gene is TRBJ1-2, the V gene TRBV4-3; D is undetermined. Trimming removed 0 bases at V and 8 bases at J, with 13 bases between. Germline V gives CDR1 LGHNA, CDR2 YSLEER. The CDR3 is 14 residues long. CDR3 DNA sequence: TGCGCCAGCAGCCAAGATATCGGGTGGGGAGGCTACACCTTC. Its translation is CASSQDIGWGGYTF.

CDR3 in DNA: TGTGCCAGTAGTCAATCAGTAGCGGGACGGGTGAAGACCCAGTACTTC. Translating it yields CASSQSVAGRVKTQYF. The V call is TRBV19, the J call TRBJ2-5; TRBD2 aligns across 8 bases. The germline V gene has CDR1 LNHDA and CDR2 SQIVND (reference sequence). Trimming took 5 bases from V and 6 from J; bases not matched to a gene: 14. This CDR3 comprises 16 residues.

The gene calls are TRBV30 and TRBJ2-1; possibly TRBD2 for D (7 bases). V was shortened by 3 bases and J by 3 bases, with 12 bases between the two germline ends. CDR1 is GTSNPN and CDR2 is SVGIG in the germline V gene (reference sequence). The CDR3 is made up of 14 amino acids. The CDR3 DNA reads as TGTGCCTGGAGCCGGGGGGCTATCTACAATGAGCAGTTCTTC. It yields the protein CAWSRGAIYNEQFF.

The J gene is TRBJ2-5, the V gene TRBV15; 7 positions agree with TRBD1. Germline V CDR1 and CDR2: LNHNV, YYDKDF (reference sequence). V was clipped by 1 base and J by 9 bases; unmatched bases: 2. The CDR3 is made up of 12 amino acids. The CDR3 nucleotides are TGTGCCACCAGCAGAGTAGGGGGCCCCCAGTACTTC. This translates into CATSRVGGPQYF.

The chain uses TRBV5-1 and TRBJ2-2, with 9 bases fitting TRBD2. The J segment lost 0 bases and the V segment lost 3 bases, leaving 3 bases of the junction unmatched. This CDR3 spans 16 amino acids. The germline CDR1 and CDR2 sequences are SGHRS and YFSETQ. Here the CDR3 DNA reads TGCGCCAGCAGCTCGTTAGCGGGAGCGAACACCGGGGAGCTGTTTTTT. The encoded protein is CASSSLAGANTGELFF.

The chain combines TRBV2 with TRBJ1-6; no firm D call. V lost 0 bases to trimming and J lost 7 bases, with 13 bases between them. Germline values: CDR1 SNHLY, CDR2 FYNNEI. There are 16 residues in the CDR3. This CDR3 reads CASSEAGRQANSPLHF. The CDR3 DNA follows: TGTGCCAGCAGTGAAGCTGGACGGCAGGCAAATTCACCCCTCCACTTT. The entire variable domain, with the rest obtained from reference TRBV2 and TRBJ1-6, is as follows: EPEVTQTPSHQVTQMGQEVILRCVPISNHLYFYWYRQILGQKVEFLVSFYNNEISEKSEIFDDQFSVERPDGSNFTLKIRSTKLEDSAMYFCASSEAGRQANSPLHFGNGTRLTVT.

The V call is TRBV19, the J call TRBJ2-2; no firm D call. Germline loops: CDR1 LNHDA, CDR2 SQIVND (reference sequence). The CDR3 loop spans 13 amino acids. V was clipped by 6 bases and J by 6 bases, with 11 bases between them. CDR3 region: CASRIGPSGELFF. Written as DNA, the CDR3 is TGTGCCAGTAGAATCGGGCCATCCGGGGAGCTGTTTTTT.

This clone was detected only a few times. The rearrangement uses TRBV5-1 and TRBJ2-1; D not resolved. The V gene's germline CDR1 is SGHRS and CDR2 YFSETQ. V shed 0 bases and J shed 7 bases, with 5 bases lying between them. The CDR3 length is 12 residues. The CDR3 bases are TGCGCCAGCAGCTTGGACGGTAATGAGCAGTTCTTC. This gives the protein CASSLDGNEQFF. The full variable domain, completed using reference TRBV5-1 and TRBJ2-1, is KAGVTQTPRYLIKTRGQQVTLSCSPISGHRSVSWYQQTPGQGLQFLFEYFSETQRNKGNFPGRFSGRQFSNSRSEMNVSTLELGDSALYLCASSLDGNEQFFGPGTRLTVL.

The chain links TRBV6-5 to TRBJ2-6; no clear D. This CDR3 is 13 amino acids long. Germline loops: CDR1 MNHEY, CDR2 SVGAGI. The V end was cut by 10 bases, the J end by 0 bases, with 7 bases between. In DNA, the CDR3 is TGTGCCATTCGGATCTCTGGGGCCAACGTCCTGACTTTC. Its translation: CAIRISGANVLTF.

The V and J genes are TRBV3-1 (or the pseudogene TRBV3-2) and TRBJ1-4, with 7 positions matching TRBD1. Trimming took 3 bases from V and 4 from J; bases not matched to a gene: 2. The V gene's germline CDR1 is LGHDT and CDR2 YNNKEL (reference sequence). The CDR3 runs to 14 residues. CDR3 in DNA: TGTGCCAGCAGCCACCAGGGGGATAATGAAAAACTGTTTTTT. Translated, it gives CASSHQGDNEKLFF.

This sequence joins TRBV11-2 and TRBJ1-2; perhaps TRBD1 as D (5 bases). The CDR3 extends over 15 amino acids. Trimming took 0 bases from V and 2 from J, leaving 10 bases between them. Per the germline V gene, CDR1 is SGHAT and CDR2 is FQNNGV. The chain's CDR3 is CASSLDWDGNYGYTF. The CDR3, as DNA: TGTGCCAGCAGCTTAGACTGGGACGGCAACTATGGCTACACCTTC.

The chain carries TRBV6-6 and TRBJ1-1; TRBD1 might be the D (5 bases). Germline V gene sequence: CDR1 MNHNY, CDR2 SVGAGI (reference sequence). The CDR3 contains 12 residues. V dropped 5 bases and J dropped 6 bases, with 10 bases sitting between them. CDR3 amino acids: CASSAGFSEAFF. CDR3 DNA sequence: TGTGCCAGCAGTGCAGGGTTTTCTGAAGCTTTCTTT.

The V and J genes are TRBV7-2 and TRBJ2-5; no firm D call. The V end was cut by 5 bases, the J end by 5 bases, with 9 bases between. Per germline, CDR1 SGHTA and CDR2 FQGNSA. The CDR3 has 12 residues. In nucleotides, the CDR3 is TGTGCCAGCAGCCCCCAGGTGGAGACCCAGTACTTC. Amino acid sequence: CASSPQVETQYF.

CDR3 region: CASSLAAWSYEQYF. DNA for the CDR3: TGTGCCAGCAGCTTAGCGGCCTGGTCCTACGAGCAGTACTTC. The chain has TRBV7-2 and TRBJ2-7; D is unresolved. CDR1 and CDR2 from the germline V gene are SGHTA and FQGNSA. V lost 0 bases and J 1 base, leaving 7 bases between the germline ends. There are 14 residues in the CDR3.

The rearrangement uses TRBV19 and TRBJ1-5, with D maybe TRBD1 (5 bases). The CDR3 extends over 17 amino acids. The V gene lost 5 bases and the J gene lost 3 bases, with 20 bases spanning the gap. The germline gives CDR1 LNHDA, CDR2 SQIVND (reference sequence). CDR3 nucleotides: TGTGCCAGTAGTTTCCCGCCGGGGGGGTGGGCCAATCAGCCCCAGCATTTT. Translated, it gives CASSFPPGGWANQPQHF. Looking up the rest from reference TRBV19 and TRBJ1-5 gives the full variable domain: DGGITQSPKYLFRKEGQNVTLSCEQNLNHDAMYWYRQDPGQGLRLIYYSQIVNDFQKGDIAEGYSVSREKKESFPLTVTSAQKNPTAFYLCASSFPPGGWANQPQHFGDGTRLSIL.